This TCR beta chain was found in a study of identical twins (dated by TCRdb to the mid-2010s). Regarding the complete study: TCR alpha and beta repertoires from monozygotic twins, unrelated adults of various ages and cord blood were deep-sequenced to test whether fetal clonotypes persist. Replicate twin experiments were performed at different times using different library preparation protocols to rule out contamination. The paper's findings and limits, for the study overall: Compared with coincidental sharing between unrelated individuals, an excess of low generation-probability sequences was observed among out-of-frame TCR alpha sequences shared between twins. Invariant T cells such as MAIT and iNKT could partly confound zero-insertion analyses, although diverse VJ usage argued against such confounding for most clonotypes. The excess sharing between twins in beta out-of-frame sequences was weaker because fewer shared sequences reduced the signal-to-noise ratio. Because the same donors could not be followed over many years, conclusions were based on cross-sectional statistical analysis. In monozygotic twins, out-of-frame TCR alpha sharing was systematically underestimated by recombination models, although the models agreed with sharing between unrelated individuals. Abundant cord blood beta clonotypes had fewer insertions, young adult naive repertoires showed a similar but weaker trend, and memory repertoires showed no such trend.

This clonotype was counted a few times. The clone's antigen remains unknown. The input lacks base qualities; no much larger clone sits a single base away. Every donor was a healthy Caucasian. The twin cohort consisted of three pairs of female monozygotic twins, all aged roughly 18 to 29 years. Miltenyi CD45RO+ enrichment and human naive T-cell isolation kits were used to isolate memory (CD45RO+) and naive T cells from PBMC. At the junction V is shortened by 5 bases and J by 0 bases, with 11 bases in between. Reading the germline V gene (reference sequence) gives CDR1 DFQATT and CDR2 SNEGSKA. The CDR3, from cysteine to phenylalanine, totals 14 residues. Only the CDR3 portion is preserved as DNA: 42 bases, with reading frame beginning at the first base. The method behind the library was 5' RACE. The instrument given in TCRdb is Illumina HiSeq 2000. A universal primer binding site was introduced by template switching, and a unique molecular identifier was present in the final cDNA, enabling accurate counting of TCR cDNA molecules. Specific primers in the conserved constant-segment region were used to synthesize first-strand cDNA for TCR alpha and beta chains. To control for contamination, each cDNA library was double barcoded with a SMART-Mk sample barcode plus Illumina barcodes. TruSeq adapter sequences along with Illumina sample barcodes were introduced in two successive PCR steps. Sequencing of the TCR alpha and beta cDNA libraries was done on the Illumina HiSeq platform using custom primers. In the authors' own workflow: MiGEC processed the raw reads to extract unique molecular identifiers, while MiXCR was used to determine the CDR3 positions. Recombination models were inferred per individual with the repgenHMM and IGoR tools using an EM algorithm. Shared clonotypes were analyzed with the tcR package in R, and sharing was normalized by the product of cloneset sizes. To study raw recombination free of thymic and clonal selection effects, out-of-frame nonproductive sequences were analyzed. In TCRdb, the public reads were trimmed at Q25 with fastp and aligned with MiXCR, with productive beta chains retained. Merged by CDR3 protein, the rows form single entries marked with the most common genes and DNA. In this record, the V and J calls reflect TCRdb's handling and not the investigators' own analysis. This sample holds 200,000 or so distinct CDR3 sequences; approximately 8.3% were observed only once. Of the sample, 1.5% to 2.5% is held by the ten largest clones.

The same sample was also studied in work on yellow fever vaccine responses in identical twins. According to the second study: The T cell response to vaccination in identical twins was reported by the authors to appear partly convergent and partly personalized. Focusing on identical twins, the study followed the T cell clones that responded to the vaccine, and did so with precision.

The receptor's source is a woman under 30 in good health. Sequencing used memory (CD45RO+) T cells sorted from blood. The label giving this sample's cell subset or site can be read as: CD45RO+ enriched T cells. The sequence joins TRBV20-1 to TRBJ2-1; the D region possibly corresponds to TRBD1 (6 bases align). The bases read TGCAGTGCTCGTACAGGGCGCTCCTACAATGAGCAGTTCTTC. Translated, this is CSARTGRSYNEQFF.